The next 28 T cell receptor beta chains were all read from a single sample in a study of blood T cell repertoires in COVID-19. The data were produced by immunoSEQ multiplex PCR, yet TCRdb's version contains in-frame clones alone and is incomplete. This sample has 60,000 to 90,000 clones, with around 83% found just once. Sequencing used peripheral blood. All receptors come from a man in his sixties with COVID-19, enrolled during active disease.

V usage is TRBV11-2 and J usage is TRBJ2-1; D possibly corresponds to TRBD2 (5 bases). The CDR3 length is 14 residues. Trimming cost V 2 bases and J 9 bases, with 14 bases left between them. Germline CDR1 is SGHAT and CDR2 is FQNNGV. The CDR3: CASSLTPEAVEQFF. The DNA of the CDR3 is TGTGCCAGCAGCTTAACCCCAGAAGCGGTTGAGCAGTTCTTC.

This chain links TRBV3-1 (or the pseudogene TRBV3-2) with TRBJ1-2, with TRBD1 matching 8 bases. V lost 0 bases and J lost 0; bases outside the gene matches: 9. The germline V gene has CDR1 LGHDT and CDR2 YNNKEL (reference sequence). CDR3 size: 18 residues. CDR3 residues: CASSQDSKRGQANYGYTF. The DNA for the CDR3 is TGTGCCAGCAGCCAAGACTCGAAGCGGGGACAGGCTAACTATGGCTACACCTTC.

Of note for this clone: Other DNA sequences in this sample translate to the same CDR3. This chain uses TRBV9 with TRBJ1-3; possible D gene TRBD1, 6 bases. The germline V gene has CDR1 SGDLS and CDR2 YYNGEE. Trimming shortened V by 0 bases and J by 4 bases, and 8 bases separated the two germline ends. The CDR3 spans 14 residues. CDR3: CASSVAGAGNTIYF. CDR3 nucleotide sequence: TGTGCCAGCAGCGTAGCAGGGGCCGGAAACACCATATATTTT.

This clone was recorded a few times. The chain combines TRBV5-1 with TRBJ2-7; a weak D match, TRBD1 (6 bases). Deletions cut 9 bases from V and 3 bases from J, with 19 bases between. Germline CDR1 is SGHRS and CDR2 is YFSETQ. The CDR3 totals 14 residues. The CDR3 DNA reads as TGCGCCACTTCACAGGGAGAATGGAACTACGAGCAGTACTTC. Translated: CATSQGEWNYEQYF.

The chain uses TRBV18 and TRBJ1-3; D is ambiguous. V lost 3 bases, J lost 0 bases, and 9 bases lay in between. The CDR3 is made up of 15 amino acids. Germline V gene data show CDR1 as KGHSH and CDR2 as LQKENI. CDR3 bases: TGTGCCAGCTCACCTCCGAACAACTCTGGAAACACCATATATTTT. This encodes CASSPPNNSGNTIYF.

This clone came up once. The chain recombines TRBV30 with TRBJ1-5; D is unclear. CDR1 and CDR2 (germline): GTSNPN, SVGIG (reference sequence). Trimming removed 0 bases from V and 0 bases from J, with 12 bases in between. This CDR3 has 16 residues. DNA for the CDR3: TGTGCCTGGAGTGTACCCGGTCGGTATAGCAATCAGCCCCAGCATTTT. Protein: CAWSVPGRYSNQPQHF.

V and J are TRBV10-2 and TRBJ1-6; 10 nucleotides match TRBD1. With V trimmed by 6 bases and J by 7 bases, 12 bases remained unmatched. Germline V gives CDR1 WSHSY, CDR2 SAAADI. CDR3 length: 17 residues. DNA for the CDR3: TGCGCCAGCAGGCTCTACACCGGGACAGGGGCCAATTCACCCCTCCACTTT. Residues: CASRLYTGTGANSPLHF.

The chain has TRBV6-4 and TRBJ2-7; 7 bases match TRBD2. V lost 5 bases to trimming and J lost 7 bases; unmatched junction nucleotides: 20. CDR3 size: 17 residues. Germline-derived CDR1 and CDR2 are MRHNA and SNTAGT. CDR3 DNA: TGTGCCAGCAGTTATTTTTTGGTGGGGGGGGGATTAGAAGAGCAGTACTTC. Its translation is CASSYFLVGGGLEEQYF.

This sequence joins TRBV15 and TRBJ1-2; possible D gene TRBD1, 6 bases. Trimming removed 3 bases at V and 6 bases at J, with 11 bases between. The CDR3 loop spans 13 amino acids. The germline CDR1 and CDR2 sequences are LNHNV and YYDKDF (reference sequence). CDR3 sequence (DNA): TGTGCCACCAGCAGGGACAGCATAGATGGCTACACCTTC. Amino acids: CATSRDSIDGYTF.

This clone was found a few times. The chain has TRBV10-3 and TRBJ2-7, with 11 bases identical to TRBD1. V was clipped by 7 bases and J by 7 bases; unmatched bases: 6. The CDR3 consists of 13 residues. CDR1 is ENHRY and CDR2 is SYGVKD in the germline V gene. The CDR3 reads CAITGTGGEEQYF. In nucleotides, the CDR3 is TGTGCCATCACCGGGACAGGGGGGGAGGAGCAGTACTTC.

The chain employs TRBV5-1 and TRBJ2-7, with 10 bases aligning to TRBD2. The CDR3 sequence is 17 residues long. V shed 2 bases, J shed 2 bases, and the junction held 10 bases outside the gene matches. Germline CDR1 is SGHRS and CDR2 is YFSETQ. The CDR3 sequence is CASSLAGTSVIPYEQYF. The CDR3 DNA reads as TGCGCCAGCAGCTTAGCCGGGACTAGCGTGATACCCTACGAGCAGTACTTC.

This chain uses TRBV27 with TRBJ2-1, with D perhaps TRBD1 (5 bases). Looked up from germline, CDR1 is MNHEY and CDR2 is SMNVEV (reference sequence). This CDR3 has 13 amino acids. V was clipped by 3 bases and J by 8 bases, with 11 bases between them. CDR3 in amino acids: CASSFYIGDEQFF. As DNA, the CDR3 is TGTGCCAGCAGTTTCTATATAGGGGATGAGCAGTTCTTC.

A few counts support this clone. The genes are TRBV30 and TRBJ2-7; 8 bases match TRBD1. The CDR3 is 14 residues long. V trimming: 0 bases; J trimming: 3 bases; junction bases outside the gene matches: 4. Germline V lookup: CDR1 GTSNPN, CDR2 SVGIG (reference sequence). The CDR3 sequence: CAWSVGTGGYEQYF. CDR3 nucleotide sequence: TGTGCCTGGAGTGTAGGGACAGGAGGCTACGAGCAGTACTTC.

This chain joins TRBV6-5 and TRBJ1-5, with TRBD1 identical over 7 bases. The J segment lost 0 bases and the V segment lost 6 bases, leaving 5 bases of the junction unmatched. The CDR3 extends over 15 amino acids. Germline CDR1 MNHEY, CDR2 SVGAGI. As DNA, the CDR3 is TGTGCCAGCAGCTCCGGGACAGTTAGCAATCAGCCCCAGCATTTT. Residues: CASSSGTVSNQPQHF.

V and J are TRBV10-1 and TRBJ2-2, with a tentative D call TRBD2 (6 bases). The CDR3 runs to 16 residues. Trimming pared 0 bases from V and 5 bases from J, leaving 13 bases between. Germline V lookup: CDR1 WNHNN, CDR2 SYGVQD (reference sequence). The chain's CDR3 is CASSESASSGTGELFF. In nucleotides, the CDR3 is TGCGCCAGCAGTGAGTCGGCATCGAGCGGGACCGGGGAGCTGTTTTTT.

The J gene is TRBJ2-3, the V gene TRBV5-4; 9 bases line up with TRBD1. V trimming: 3 bases; J trimming: 4 bases; junction bases outside the gene matches: 9. Germline CDR1 and CDR2: SGHNT and YYREEE (reference sequence). The CDR3 consists of 16 residues. The CDR3 protein is CASSSRTGEVSDTQYF. Here the CDR3 DNA reads TGTGCCAGCAGCTCCCGGACAGGGGAGGTCTCAGATACGCAGTATTTT.

Worth noting for this clone: The same CDR3 arises from other DNA sequences in this sample as well. The chain couples TRBV5-1 to TRBJ2-1; 13 bases map to TRBD2. The CDR3 consists of 15 residues. J was trimmed by 6 bases and V by 4 bases; bases with no gene match: 4. Germline CDR1 and CDR2: SGHRS and YFSETQ. CDR3 region: CASSPRTSGGNEQFF. Written as DNA, the CDR3 is TGCGCCAGCAGCCCCCGGACTAGCGGGGGCAATGAGCAGTTCTTC.

The genes are TRBV9 and TRBJ2-1, with TRBD2 matching over 8 bases. From germline, CDR1 is SGDLS and CDR2 YYNGEE. The CDR3 is 16 residues long. Trimming took 0 bases from V and 7 from J; bases not matched to a gene: 9. CDR3 DNA: TGTGCCAGCAGCGTAGGCGGAGCGGGAGTTTGGAATGAGCAGTTCTTC. This gives the protein CASSVGGAGVWNEQFF.

The chain combines TRBV6-6 with TRBJ2-3, with a possible D match to TRBD2 (6 bases). Between the trimmed V and J ends, which lost 7 bases and 1 base, there was a span of 18 bases. Germline V gene lookup returns CDR1 MNHNY and CDR2 SVGAGI (reference sequence). The CDR3 covers 16 residues. CDR3 loop: CASTSSTGLRTDTQYF. CDR3 bases: TGTGCCAGCACCAGTTCTACGGGACTCCGCACAGATACGCAGTATTTT.

The chain employs TRBV9 and TRBJ2-7; D ambiguous. The germline CDR1 and CDR2 sequences are SGDLS and YYNGEE. Trimming pared 0 bases from V and 3 bases from J, leaving 10 bases between. CDR3 length: 14 amino acids. CDR3 amino acids: CASSVGNGRYEQYF. The DNA of the CDR3 is TGTGCCAGCAGCGTAGGGAATGGGCGCTACGAGCAGTACTTC.

J is TRBJ1-6 and V is TRBV27; D gene unclear. Germline assignment: CDR1 MNHEY and CDR2 SMNVEV (reference sequence). The V and J ends lost 3 bases and 8 bases respectively, with 11 bases between them. The CDR3 sequence is 14 residues long. The CDR3, as DNA: TGTGCCAGCAGTTTCGAACCCCGCGATTCACCCCTCCACTTT. This codes for CASSFEPRDSPLHF.

This clone occurred a few times. V is TRBV10-2 and J is TRBJ1-2; D unresolved. In germline, CDR1 is WSHSY, CDR2 SAAADI. The CDR3 is made up of 13 amino acids. Trimming stripped 3 bases from V and 6 bases from J, with 11 bases between. CDR3 coding DNA: TGCGCCAGCAGTGAAGAAGGGAGGCATGGCTACACCTTC. Translated, it gives CASSEEGRHGYTF.

The chain couples TRBV19 to TRBJ2-2; tentative D call: TRBD1 (5 bases). The CDR3 has 16 amino acids. Between the trimmed V and J ends, which lost 7 bases and 2 bases, there was a span of 17 bases. Per the germline V gene, CDR1 is LNHDA and CDR2 is SQIVND (reference sequence). Written as DNA, the CDR3 is TGTGCCAGTATACACCTCGGACATTATAACACCGGGGAGCTGTTTTTT. Its translation is CASIHLGHYNTGELFF.

This chain uses TRBV5-1 with TRBJ1-1; 7 nucleotides line up with TRBD1. V shed 3 bases, J shed 4 bases, and the junction held 6 bases outside the gene matches. Germline assignment: CDR1 SGHRS and CDR2 YFSETQ. CDR3 length: 14 amino acids. This chain's CDR3 is CASSSTGRSTEAFF. The CDR3 DNA sequence: TGCGCCAGCAGCTCGACAGGGAGAAGCACTGAAGCTTTCTTT. Using reference TRBV5-1 and TRBJ1-1 for the parts outside the CDR3, the full variable domain is KAGVTQTPRYLIKTRGQQVTLSCSPISGHRSVSWYQQTPGQGLQFLFEYFSETQRNKGNFPGRFSGRQFSNSRSEMNVSTLELGDSALYLCASSSTGRSTEAFFGQGTRLTVV.

The chain combines TRBV29-1 with TRBJ2-3; possibly TRBD2 for D (7 bases). CDR1 and CDR2 (germline): SQVTM, ANQGSEA. The V gene lost 4 bases and the J gene lost 0 bases, with 11 bases spanning the gap. CDR3 size: 14 residues. The CDR3 here is CSVAAGASTDTQYF. CDR3 nucleotides: TGCAGCGTTGCGGCGGGGGCTAGCACAGATACGCAGTATTTT.

The chain carries TRBV2 and TRBJ1-1; the D gene is possibly TRBD1 (5 bases). This CDR3 region has 13 residues. CDR1 is SNHLY and CDR2 is FYNNEI in the germline V gene. Trimming stripped 7 bases from V and 6 bases from J, with 15 bases between. CDR3 sequence (DNA): TGTGCCAGCAAAGGTCCAGGGAGGGCTGAAGCTTTCTTT. Translation: CASKGPGRAEAFF.

The gene calls are TRBV11-2 and TRBJ2-7; 9 bases map to TRBD2. Germline-derived CDR1 and CDR2 are SGHAT and FQNNGV. Unmatched junction bases numbered 7, after V lost 6 bases and J lost 1 base. This CDR3 is 15 amino acids long. CDR3 in amino acids: CASRRPGLASYEQYF. CDR3 DNA sequence: TGTGCCAGCAGACGTCCGGGACTAGCTTCCTACGAGCAGTACTTC.

The chain recombines TRBV5-1 with TRBJ2-7, with TRBD2 identical over 8 bases. Germline V gives CDR1 SGHRS, CDR2 YFSETQ. V dropped 0 bases and J dropped 6; count of bases not matched to a gene: 5. The CDR3 is 14 amino acids. The CDR3: CASSLEAAGGEQYF. Written as DNA, the CDR3 is TGCGCCAGCAGCTTGGAAGCGGCGGGAGGCGAGCAGTACTTC.